This is a list of T cell receptor beta chains from one sample in a study of shared clonotypes between healthy human individuals. The repertoire was sequenced with immunoSEQ multiplex PCR; TCRdb's copy has only in-frame clones and lacks some. Of roughly 850,000 clones listed, 96% are singletons. Sequencing was done on a sample of naive CD8+ T cells sorted from blood. Receptor source: a man aged 25-45 years in good health. Both conserved end residues are part of each CDR3. Each record gives: V gene, D gene, clone size, J gene, CDR3 protein, CDR3 DNA. D genes are given only for firm matches. Clone size is not always given. Where it is, it says once, few, many or a class for expanded clones.

>TRBV7-9|-|-|TRBJ2-7
CASSSTSEQYF
TGTGCCAGCAGCTCAACTTCCGAGCAGTACTTC
>TRBV25-1|-|-|TRBJ2-3
CASSELDPYTQYF
TGTGCCAGCAGTGAATTGGACCCCTATACGCAGTATTTT
>TRBV2|-|once|TRBJ1-1
CASRPRGGINTEAFF
TGTGCCAGCAGACCAAGGGGGGGCATTAACACTGAAGCTTTCTTT
>TRBV29-1|-|-|TRBJ2-3
CSVTGPLLASTDTQYF
TGCAGCGTCACGGGACCTCTCCTAGCTAGCACAGATACGCAGTATTTT
>TRBV9|-|-|TRBJ2-1
CASSAPWGSGNEQFF
TGTGCCAGCAGCGCCCCTTGGGGGAGTGGCAATGAGCAGTTCTTC
>TRBV9|TRBD2|once|TRBJ2-3
CASSAAGGSTDTQYF
TGTGCCAGCAGCGCGGCGGGAGGGTCCACAGATACGCAGTATTTT
>TRBV19|-|-|TRBJ2-7
CASSIAAAYEQYF
TGTGCCAGTAGTATAGCGGCAGCCTACGAGCAGTACTTC
>TRBV29-1|-|-|TRBJ1-2
CSVEGVRPGGDYGYTF
TGCAGCGTTGAAGGTGTAAGGCCGGGAGGGGACTATGGCTACACCTTC
>TRBV6-9|TRBD1|-|TRBJ1-4
CASRLQGGYEKLFF
TGTGCCAGCAGGCTACAGGGGGGTTATGAAAAACTGTTTTTT
>TRBV19|TRBD2|-|TRBJ2-5
CASSLSSGLAGMETQYF
TGTGCCAGTAGTCTCAGCTCTGGGCTAGCGGGAATGGAGACCCAGTACTTC
>TRBV5-1|TRBD1|-|TRBJ1-4
CASSLEGTGDEKLFF
TGCGCCAGCAGCTTGGAAGGGACAGGGGACGAAAAACTGTTTTTT
>TRBV11-2|TRBD1|-|TRBJ2-7
CASSWTGDEQYF
TGTGCCAGCAGCTGGACAGGGGACGAGCAGTACTTC
>TRBV28|-|-|TRBJ2-5
CASSLIGETQYF
TGTGCCAGCAGTTTAATCGGGGAGACCCAGTACTTC
>TRBV19|TRBD1|-|TRBJ1-1
CASSRQGRAFF
TGTGCCAGTAGTAGACAGGGGAGGGCTTTCTTT
>TRBV6-1|-|-|TRBJ2-2
CASSEVPVGELFF
TGTGCCAGCAGTGAGGTCCCGGTCGGGGAGCTGTTTTTT
>TRBV7-9|TRBD1|-|TRBJ2-1
CASSLEGQGYNEQFF
TGTGCCAGCAGCTTAGAGGGACAGGGATACAATGAGCAGTTCTTC
>TRBV5-1|TRBD2|-|TRBJ2-5
CASSEAGGSQTQYF
TGCGCCAGCAGTGAGGCGGGAGGGTCCCAGACCCAGTACTTC
>TRBV7-9|TRBD1|-|TRBJ2-7
CASSPGTGFYEQYF
TGTGCCAGCAGCCCCGGGACAGGTTTTTACGAGCAGTACTTC
>TRBV6-6|-|-|TRBJ1-2
CASSYSTEIKYGYTF
TGTGCCAGCAGTTACTCGACAGAGATTAAGTATGGCTACACCTTC
>TRBV19|TRBD1|-|TRBJ1-2
CASSLRQGLDEGYTF
TGTGCCAGTAGTCTCCGACAGGGCCTTGATGAAGGCTACACCTTC
>TRBV27|TRBD1|-|TRBJ1-1
CASRGPGQGERAEAFF
TGTGCCAGCCGCGGTCCGGGACAGGGGGAAAGGGCTGAAGCTTTCTTT
>TRBV1|-|-|TRBJ1-1
CTSSPRRGANTEAFF
TGCACCAGCAGCCCTAGGCGGGGGGCAAACACTGAAGCTTTCTTT
>TRBV20-1|-|-|TRBJ1-6
CSANSGLPLHF
TGCAGTGCAAACTCCGGCCTGCCCCTCCACTTT
>TRBV6-1|-|-|TRBJ1-5
CASSEEWGNQPQHF
TGTGCCAGCAGTGAAGAGTGGGGCAATCAGCCCCAGCATTTT
>TRBV6-1|TRBD2|-|TRBJ2-1
CASSESVAGGATEQFF
TGTGCCAGCAGTGAATCGGTAGCGGGAGGAGCTACTGAGCAGTTCTTC
>TRBV6-1|-|once|TRBJ2-2
CASTATYGELFF
TGTGCCAGCACCGCTACCTACGGGGAGCTGTTTTTT
>TRBV9|TRBD1|-|TRBJ1-1
CASSGDRGRSTEAFF
TGTGCCAGCAGCGGGGACAGGGGGCGGAGCACTGAAGCTTTCTTT
>TRBV4-1|TRBD1|-|TRBJ2-1
CASSQPGQGASNEQFF
TGCGCCAGCAGCCAACCGGGACAGGGCGCTTCAAATGAGCAGTTCTTC
>TRBV5-1|TRBD1|-|TRBJ1-4
CASSLGQGATNEKLFF
TGCGCCAGCAGCTTAGGACAGGGCGCAACTAATGAAAAACTGTTTTTT
>TRBV4-1|-|-|TRBJ2-7
CASSQASQYEQYF
TGCGCCAGCAGCCAAGCCTCGCAGTACGAGCAGTACTTC
>TRBV5-1|-|-|TRBJ1-1
CASSSYSGGPNEAFF
TGCGCCAGCAGCTCCTACAGTGGGGGGCCTAATGAAGCTTTCTTT
>TRBV2|-|-|TRBJ2-7
CASGYEQYF
TGTGCCAGCGGCTACGAGCAGTACTTC
>TRBV7-6|-|-|TRBJ2-3
CASSPTSSSTDTQYF
TGTGCCAGCAGCCCCACGAGTTCTAGCACAGATACGCAGTATTTT
>TRBV7-9|-|-|TRBJ2-7
CASSPGREQYF
TGTGCCAGCAGCCCCGGCCGCGAGCAGTACTTC
>TRBV29-1|-|-|TRBJ1-1
CSVEDGLGHLNTEAFF
TGCAGCGTTGAAGATGGATTGGGACATTTAAACACTGAAGCTTTCTTT
>TRBV27|-|-|TRBJ2-1
CASSLQDQYNEQFF
TGTGCCAGCAGTTTACAGGATCAATACAATGAGCAGTTCTTC
>TRBV4-1|TRBD1|-|TRBJ2-7
CASSLRQGTYEQYF
TGCGCCAGCAGTCTTAGACAGGGGACTTACGAGCAGTACTTC
>TRBV28|TRBD2|-|TRBJ2-1
CASSSGPRLAHNEQFF
TGTGCCAGCAGTTCCGGCCCCCGACTAGCCCACAATGAGCAGTTCTTC
>TRBV10-3|-|-|TRBJ2-7
CAIGDLSSYEQYF
TGTGCCATTGGGGACCTGAGCTCCTACGAGCAGTACTTC
>TRBV7-2|TRBD1|-|TRBJ1-1
CASSPGQGFTEAFF
TGTGCCAGCAGCCCAGGACAGGGTTTCACTGAAGCTTTCTTT
>TRBV18|-|-|TRBJ2-1
CASSPGEIQGLVNEQFF
TGTGCCAGCTCACCAGGGGAGATACAGGGACTGGTCAATGAGCAGTTCTTC
>TRBV12-5|TRBD2|once|TRBJ2-1
CASVASGYNEQFF
TGTGCTAGTGTGGCTAGCGGTTACAATGAGCAGTTCTTC
>TRBV7-2|-|-|TRBJ2-7
CASSLVLGYEQYF
TGTGCCAGCAGCTTAGTCTTAGGCTACGAGCAGTACTTC
>TRBV7-8|-|-|TRBJ2-7
CASSLASRGGYEQYF
TGTGCCAGCAGCTTAGCGTCTCGAGGTGGCTACGAGCAGTACTTC
>TRBV30|-|-|TRBJ1-4
CAYRANEKLFF
TGTGCCTACCGAGCTAATGAAAAACTGTTTTTT
>TRBV13|-|-|TRBJ2-3
CASSGGLRYTDTQYF
TGTGCCAGCAGCGGGGGACTTCGTTACACAGATACGCAGTATTTT
>TRBV7-9|-|once|TRBJ2-7
CASSRTRGPSYEQYF
TGTGCCAGCAGCAGGACAAGGGGCCCCTCCTACGAGCAGTACTTC
>TRBV5-6|-|-|TRBJ2-7
CASSLEGWGAEQYF
TGTGCCAGCAGCTTGGAGGGGTGGGGTGCCGAGCAGTACTTC
>TRBV11-1|TRBD2|few|TRBJ2-1
CASSNTGGLGNEQFF
TGTGCCAGCAGCAACACTGGGGGACTAGGGAATGAGCAGTTCTTC
>TRBV27|TRBD2|-|TRBJ2-7
CASGRLAGDDEQYF
TGTGCCAGCGGAAGACTAGCGGGAGACGACGAGCAGTACTTC